This entry lists 14 T cell receptor beta chains sequenced from one sample in a study of technical replicates of blood from several donors. This table comes from immunoSEQ multiplex PCR, and its TCRdb copy is limited to in-frame clones, with some not included. The profile shows about 15,000 clones, 70% to 85% of them singletons. Sequenced input: PBMCs. All receptors derive from a human donor in good health. Some clones in this sample may be carry-over from other donors' samples.

This clone has a single count. The chain carries TRBV5-1 and TRBJ2-5; the match to TRBD2 covers 13 bases. The germline gives CDR1 SGHRS, CDR2 YFSETQ. The CDR3 spans 16 residues. Germline trimming cut 3 bases from V and 5 bases from J; bases unmatched to any gene: 7. The chain's CDR3 is CASSSGLAGVGETQYF. The CDR3 DNA reads TGCGCCAGCAGCTCAGGACTAGCGGGAGTAGGGGAGACCCAGTACTTC.

The chain employs TRBV27 and TRBJ2-7; 14 bases agree with TRBD2. Germline lookup yields CDR1 MNHEY and CDR2 SMNVEV (reference sequence). The CDR3 extends over 15 amino acids. V lost 4 bases, J lost 9 bases, and 8 bases stayed unmatched. The CDR3 spells CASSSETSGGVGQYF. CDR3 DNA: TGTGCCAGCAGTTCAGAGACTAGCGGGGGGGTCGGGCAGTACTTC.

The genes are TRBV5-6 and TRBJ2-3; TRBD2 matches at 12 bases. CDR1 is SGHDT and CDR2 is YYEEEE in the germline V gene. V lost 3 bases to trimming and J lost 4 bases; unmatched junction nucleotides: 9. The CDR3 totals 17 residues. The CDR3 spells CASSSTGLAGTSDTQYF. The CDR3 DNA is TGTGCCAGCAGCTCGACCGGACTAGCGGGAACGTCAGATACGCAGTATTTT.

J is TRBJ2-2 and V is TRBV6-6; 7 positions match TRBD1. The CDR3 covers 16 residues. Germline lookup yields CDR1 MNHNY and CDR2 SVGAGI (reference sequence). V lost 11 bases to trimming and J lost 0 bases; unmatched junction nucleotides: 12. Here the CDR3 DNA reads TGTGCCGCCCGCGTGTCGGGACAGACGAACACCGGGGAGCTGTTTTTT. Its translation is CAARVSGQTNTGELFF.

This clone turned up a few times. Additional DNA sequences in this sample encode the identical CDR3. J is TRBJ2-7 and V is TRBV6-1; D gene uncertain. The V gene's germline CDR1 is MNHNS and CDR2 SASEGT. V lost 6 bases to trimming and J lost 6 bases, with 15 bases between them. The CDR3 runs 13 residues. The CDR3 region is CASSELWAPEQYF. CDR3 nucleotides: TGTGCCAGCAGCGAGTTATGGGCCCCCGAGCAGTACTTC.

This clone has a single count. V is TRBV2 and J is TRBJ2-5, with a possible D match to TRBD1 (6 bases). This CDR3 comprises 15 residues. CDR1 and CDR2 (germline): SNHLY, FYNNEI. Trimming took off 3 bases at V and 5 bases at J, with 16 bases between the two ends. The CDR3 is CASSDPPTGGETQYF. The DNA of the CDR3 is TGTGCCAGCAGTGACCCCCCGACAGGTGGGGAGACCCAGTACTTC.

This chain joins TRBV27 and TRBJ2-7; 13 bases line up with TRBD2. This CDR3 comprises 18 residues. V trimming: 4 bases; J trimming: 6 bases; junction bases outside the gene matches: 15. From germline, CDR1 is MNHEY and CDR2 SMNVEV (reference sequence). Here the CDR3 reads CASSSPPTSGRAGGEQYF. The CDR3, as DNA: TGTGCCAGCAGTTCCCCCCCAACTAGCGGGAGGGCCGGGGGCGAGCAGTACTTC.

This clone was counted only a few times. V usage is TRBV4-2 and J usage is TRBJ2-3; the D gene is possibly TRBD1 (5 bases). This CDR3 has 14 amino acids. CDR1 LGHNA and CDR2 YNFKEQ come from the germline V gene. V was cut by 4 bases and J by 0 bases, with 8 bases left in between. DNA for the CDR3: TGTGCCAGCAGCCGGGGCGAAAGCACAGATACGCAGTATTTT. Its protein product is CASSRGESTDTQYF.

J is TRBJ2-3 and V is TRBV2, with D uncertain. Trimming stripped 5 bases from V and 2 bases from J, with 14 bases between. The CDR3 has 15 residues. The germline gives CDR1 SNHLY, CDR2 FYNNEI. The CDR3 bases are TGTGCCAGCAGTATACGCGATGTAACCACAGATACGCAGTATTTT. Protein product: CASSIRDVTTDTQYF.

This clone was seen more than once but under ten times. The J gene is TRBJ2-5, the V gene TRBV11-2, with D perhaps matching TRBD2 (6 bases). The CDR3 is 13 residues long. V was clipped by 8 bases and J by 7 bases, with 17 bases between them. Germline V lookup: CDR1 SGHAT, CDR2 FQNNGV. In DNA form, the CDR3 reads TGTGCCAGCTCAGAGGGAGACGGGGGGACCCAGTACTTC. Translation: CASSEGDGGTQYF.

This chain joins TRBV6-1 and TRBJ2-1; a weak D match, TRBD1 (5 bases). Deletions cut 2 bases from V and 1 base from J, with 9 bases between. Looked up from germline, CDR1 is MNHNS and CDR2 is SASEGT. The CDR3 covers 15 residues. CDR3 in DNA: TGTGCCAGCAGTGAACCCAGGGTATCCTACAATGAGCAGTTCTTC. It encodes CASSEPRVSYNEQFF.

V and J are TRBV7-7 and TRBJ2-3; D is perhaps TRBD1 (6 bases). V was cut by 3 bases and J by 2 bases, with 12 bases left in between. The CDR3 runs 15 residues. CDR1 is SSHAT and CDR2 is FNYEAQ in the germline V gene (reference sequence). The CDR3 DNA reads as TGTGCCAGCAGCTTGGACAGAACATCCACAGATACGCAGTATTTT. This encodes CASSLDRTSTDTQYF. Using reference TRBV7-7 and TRBJ2-3 for the parts outside the CDR3, the full variable domain is GAGVSQSPRYKVTKRGQDVTLRCDPISSHATLYWYQQALGQGPEFLTYFNYEAQPDKSGLPSDRFSAERPEGSISTLTIQRTEQRDSAMYRCASSLDRTSTDTQYFGPGTRLTVL.

This clone was observed once. This chain links TRBV10-3 with TRBJ2-7, with 7 bases identical to TRBD2. Looked up from germline, CDR1 is ENHRY and CDR2 is SYGVKD. The CDR3 loop spans 15 amino acids. J gave up 3 bases and V 8 bases, and 13 bases lay outside the gene matches. Written as DNA, the CDR3 is TGTGCCATCGGGGCGCCGGGAGGCAGCCTCTACGAGCAGTACTTC. It codes for CAIGAPGGSLYEQYF.

J is TRBJ2-3 and V is TRBV4-1, with TRBD2 identical over 7 bases. CDR3 length: 16 residues. Trimming took 0 bases from V and 1 from J; bases not matched to a gene: 4. CDR1 and CDR2 (germline): MGHRA, YSYEKL. CDR3 amino acids: CASSQDRAGGTDTQYF. As DNA, the CDR3 is TGCGCCAGCAGCCAAGATCGGGCGGGAGGCACAGATACGCAGTATTTT.